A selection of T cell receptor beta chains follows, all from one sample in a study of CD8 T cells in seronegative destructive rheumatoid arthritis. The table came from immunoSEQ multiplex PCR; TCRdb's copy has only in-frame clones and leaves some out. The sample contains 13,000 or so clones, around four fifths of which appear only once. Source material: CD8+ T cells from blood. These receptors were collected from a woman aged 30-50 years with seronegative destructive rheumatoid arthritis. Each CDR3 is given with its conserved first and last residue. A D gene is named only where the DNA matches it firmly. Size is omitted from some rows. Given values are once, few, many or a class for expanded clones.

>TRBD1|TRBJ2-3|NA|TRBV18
TGTGCCAGCTCACCAGCCCGGGACAGGGGTACGACAGATACGCAGTATTTT
CASSPARDRGTTDTQYF
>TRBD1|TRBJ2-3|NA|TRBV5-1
TGCGCCAGCAGCCCGTGGGGACAGGGAAGGACAGATACGCAGTATTTT
CASSPWGQGRTDTQYF
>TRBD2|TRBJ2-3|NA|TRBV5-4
TGTGCCAGCAGCTTGGCCGGACGGGGGGGGTTCACAGATACGCAGTATTTT
CASSLAGRGGFTDTQYF
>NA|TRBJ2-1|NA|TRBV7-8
TGTGCCAGCAGCTTCGTACTAGGGTTTAACAATGAGCAGTTCTTC
CASSFVLGFNNEQFF
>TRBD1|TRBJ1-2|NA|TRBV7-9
TGTGCCAGCAGCTTAGCGCCAGGACAGGGGCAGGGGGGCTACACCTTC
CASSLAPGQGQGGYTF
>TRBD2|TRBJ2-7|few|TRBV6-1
TGTGCCAGCAGTGAATGGGACTACCTTTGGGAGCAGTACTTC
CASSEWDYLWEQYF
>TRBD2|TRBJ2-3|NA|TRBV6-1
TGTGCCAGCAGTGAAACTAGCGGGGGTTTGATTAGCACAGATACGCAGTATTTT
CASSETSGGLISTDTQYF
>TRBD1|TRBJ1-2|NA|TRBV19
TGTGCCAGTAGTAAAGGGACAGGGGACGGCTACACCTTC
CASSKGTGDGYTF
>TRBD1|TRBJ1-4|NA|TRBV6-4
TGTGCCAGCAGTGACTCACCTCGGACAGGGAATGAAAAACTGTTTTTT
CASSDSPRTGNEKLFF
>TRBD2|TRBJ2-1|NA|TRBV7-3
TGTGCCAGCAGCATGACTAGCGGGGTTGCAGATGAGCAGTTCTTC
CASSMTSGVADEQFF
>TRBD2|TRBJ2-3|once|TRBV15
TGTGCCACCAGCGTGGGGACTAGCGGGGGGGCAGATACGCAGTATTTT
CATSVGTSGGADTQYF
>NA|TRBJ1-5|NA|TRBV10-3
TGTGCCATCAGTGAGGATAGTGTCGGCAATCAGCCCCAGCATTTT
CAISEDSVGNQPQHF
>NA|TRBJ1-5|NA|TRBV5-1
TGCGCCAGCAGCTTTTATAGCAATCAGCCCCAGCATTTT
CASSFYSNQPQHF
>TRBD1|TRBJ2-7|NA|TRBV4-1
TGCGCCAGCAGCCCGGGACAGGGGGACTACGAGCAGTACTTC
CASSPGQGDYEQYF
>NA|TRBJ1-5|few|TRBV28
TGTGCCAGCACCAACTTAAACGGGGGGCTTGAACAGCCCCAGCATTTT
CASTNLNGGLEQPQHF
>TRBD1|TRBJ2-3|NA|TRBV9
TGTGCCAGCAGTGAGAGGACAGGGGAGACAGATACGCAGTATTTT
CASSERTGETDTQYF
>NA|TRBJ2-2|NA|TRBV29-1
TGCAGCGCCGAAGGAGAACAAACCGGGGAGCTGTTTTTT
CSAEGEQTGELFF
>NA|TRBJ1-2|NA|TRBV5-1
TGCGCCAGCAGCTTGGTGGCGGGGGATGGCTACACCTTC
CASSLVAGDGYTF
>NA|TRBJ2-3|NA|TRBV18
TGTGCCAGCTCACCTGAGTATGACACAGATACGCAGTATTTT
CASSPEYDTDTQYF
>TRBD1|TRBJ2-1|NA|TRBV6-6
TGTGCCAGCAGTCTCACAGGGGATTTGGACAATGAGCAGTTCTTC
CASSLTGDLDNEQFF
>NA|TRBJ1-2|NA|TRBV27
TGTGCCAGCGGCGATCAAGGAGGATCCTATGGCTACACCTTC
CASGDQGGSYGYTF
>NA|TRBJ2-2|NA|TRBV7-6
TGTGCCAGCAGCCTAACTCCCGCCGGGGAGCTGTTTTTT
CASSLTPAGELFF
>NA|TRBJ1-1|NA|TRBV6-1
TGTGCCAGCAGTGATTCCCCCCCAGGGGTTGGCACTGAAGCTTTCTTT
CASSDSPPGVGTEAFF